The 10 T cell receptor beta chains reported below all come from one sample, sequenced in a study of blood T cell repertoires in COVID-19. Assay used: immunoSEQ multiplex PCR; TCRdb lists only in-frame clones, some missing. The sample has roughly 300,000 clones, 75% to 85% seen once. Sequencing was performed on peripheral blood. The receptors here all came from a human donor in a cohort sampled during active COVID-19.

The chain links TRBV24-1 to TRBJ1-5; possibly TRBD1 for D (5 bases). The CDR3 is 13 amino acids. Trimming removed 3 bases at V and 4 bases at J, with 6 bases between. Per the germline V gene, CDR1 is KGHDR and CDR2 is SFDVKD. CDR3 nucleotides: TGTGCCACCAGTGATGCAGGGAATCAGCCCCAGCATTTT. It yields the protein CATSDAGNQPQHF.

This clone was seen once. The chain uses TRBV2 and TRBJ2-1, with D possibly TRBD1 on 6 matching bases. The CDR3 has 17 residues. Germline CDR1 SNHLY, CDR2 FYNNEI. Trimming removed 7 bases from V and 4 bases from J, with 23 bases in between. The CDR3 protein is CASTKLSDRVPYNEQFF. CDR3 DNA sequence: TGTGCCAGCACAAAACTCTCGGACAGAGTCCCTTACAATGAGCAGTTCTTC.

The J gene is TRBJ1-5, the V gene TRBV6-5; D uncertain. The germline CDR1 and CDR2 sequences are MNHEY and SVGAGI. The CDR3 has 13 residues. V lost 7 bases and J lost 4, with 11 bases in between. The chain's CDR3 is CASTLKANQPQHF. Here the CDR3 DNA reads TGTGCCAGCACCCTAAAAGCGAATCAGCCCCAGCATTTT.

The sample holds one count of this clone. This sequence joins TRBV10-3 and TRBJ1-1; D gene ambiguous. CDR3 length: 14 residues. Germline V gene data show CDR1 as ENHRY and CDR2 as SYGVKD. Trimming removed 3 bases from V and 0 bases from J, with 8 bases in between. CDR3 sequence (DNA): TGTGCCATCAGTGACGGGAAGATGAACACTGAAGCTTTCTTT. It yields the protein CAISDGKMNTEAFF.

The rearrangement uses TRBV30 and TRBJ1-3; D gene ambiguous. The CDR3 extends over 12 amino acids. V was pared by 4 bases and J by 2 bases, with 6 bases between. Germline values: CDR1 GTSNPN, CDR2 SVGIG (reference sequence). The DNA for the CDR3 is TGTGCCTGGACACTCACTGGAAACACCATATATTTT. This gives the protein CAWTLTGNTIYF.

V gene TRBV7-9 combines with J gene TRBJ1-4, with 7 nucleotides matching TRBD1. Germline V gives CDR1 SEHNR, CDR2 FQNEAQ (reference sequence). CDR3 size: 15 residues. V lost 5 bases to trimming and J lost 7 bases; unmatched junction nucleotides: 10. CDR3 bases: TGTGCCAGCAGCGGTGGAGAGACAGGGTTTGAAAAACTGTTTTTT. Translation: CASSGGETGFEKLFF.

This chain joins TRBV3-1 (or the pseudogene TRBV3-2) and TRBJ2-3; TRBD2 matches 12 bases. CDR1 and CDR2 (germline): LGHDT, YNNKEL (reference sequence). This CDR3 is built from 16 residues. V was pared by 6 bases and J by 0 bases, with 4 bases of the junction left unmatched. CDR3 in DNA: TGTGCCAGCAGGACTAGCGGGGGCTGGAGCACAGATACGCAGTATTTT. This translates into CASRTSGGWSTDTQYF.

The chain uses TRBV5-1 and TRBJ2-4, with 8 bases fitting TRBD1. The CDR3 length is 16 residues. CDR1 is SGHRS and CDR2 is YFSETQ in the germline V gene. V was pared by 4 bases and J by 1 base, with 7 bases of the junction left unmatched. CDR3 sequence (DNA): TGCGCCAGCAGCGAAGGACAGGGATTGGCCAAAAACATTCAGTACTTC. Translating it yields CASSEGQGLAKNIQYF.

This chain connects TRBV2 to TRBJ1-6, with no clear D. The CDR3 covers 15 residues. Trimming shortened V by 5 bases and J by 10 bases, and 18 bases separated the two germline ends. Germline CDR1 SNHLY, CDR2 FYNNEI. As DNA, the CDR3 is TGTGCCAGCAGTTTAGCGACACTCACCCTCTCACCCCTCCACTTT. Its protein is CASSLATLTLSPLHF.

This chain joins TRBV18 and TRBJ2-6; 7 bases align to TRBD1. Per germline, CDR1 KGHSH and CDR2 LQKENI. The CDR3 covers 16 residues. Trimming at V came to 3 bases and at J to 2 bases, leaving 4 bases not matched to a gene. The CDR3 here is CASSPEDRAGANVLTF. CDR3 nucleotides: TGTGCCAGCTCACCGGAAGACAGGGCTGGGGCCAACGTCCTGACTTTC.